The rows below give T cell receptor beta chains drawn from one sample of a study of response to subunit inactivated influenza vaccine. Each CDR3 protein gets one entry after TCRdb re-called the RT-PCR reads with MiXCR. Here the sample spans approximately 250,000 distinct CDR3 sequences, 9% to 15% being singletons. Sequenced material: non-naive T cells sorted from PBMCs, taken 14 to 15 days before vaccination. Source of these receptors: a man aged 45-60 years who received an inactivated influenza vaccine. Each CDR3 is given with its conserved first and last residue. D genes are given only for firm matches. Rows give clone size only sometimes, using once, few, many, or a class for an expanded clone.

TRBJ2-6 15 many . TRBV12-3/TRBV12-4 CASSLRTSGANVLTF TGTGCCAGCAGTTTACGTACCTCTGGGGCCAACGTCCTGACTTTC
TRBJ2-3 14 many TRBD1 TRBV19 CASSYRGRTDTQYF TGTGCCAGTAGTTACAGGGGGCGCACAGATACGCAGTATTTT
TRBJ1-2 13 . . TRBV25-1 CASGDAGRGGYTF TGTGCCAGCGGGGACGCTGGCCGGGGGGGCTACACCTTC
TRBJ1-5 15 . . TRBV5-1 CASSLMGVANQPQHF TGCGCCAGCAGCTTGATGGGGGTGGCCAATCAGCCCCAGCATTTT
TRBJ1-1 12 few . TRBV7-9 CASQGQPNEAFF TGTGCCAGCCAGGGACAACCGAACGAAGCTTTCTTT
TRBJ2-1 13 . TRBD1 TRBV19 CASAGTGYNEQFF TGTGCCAGTGCCGGGACAGGCTACAATGAGCAGTTCTTC
TRBJ2-5 15 few . TRBV24-1 CATSDIGADQETQYF TGTGCCACCAGTGATATAGGGGCGGACCAAGAGACCCAGTACTTC
TRBJ1-2 14 . TRBD1 TRBV5-6 CASSLPGTVDGYTF TGTGCCAGCAGCTTGCCAGGGACAGTTGATGGCTACACCTTC
TRBJ1-2 13 few . TRBV28 CATTRGRNYGYTF TGTGCCACCACCAGGGGACGGAACTATGGCTACACCTTC
TRBJ2-2 16 many . TRBV4-1 CASSQELTTATGELFF TGCGCCAGCAGCCAAGAACTGACAACAGCCACCGGGGAGCTGTTTTTT
TRBJ2-7 15 many . TRBV10-3 CAIRDNRPPDYEQYF TGTGCCATCAGAGACAACAGGCCCCCAGATTACGAGCAGTACTTC
TRBJ2-5 13 many . TRBV29-1 CSVISTFGETQYF TGCAGCGTCATCTCGACGTTTGGGGAGACCCAGTACTTC
TRBJ1-1 15 . TRBD1 TRBV7-9 CASSPREGANTEAFF TGTGCCAGCAGCCCTCGGGAGGGGGCGAACACTGAAGCTTTCTTT
TRBJ1-4 13 few . TRBV4-3 CASSQAPNEKLFF TGCGCCAGCAGCCAAGCTCCGAATGAAAAACTGTTTTTT
TRBJ1-2 15 . . TRBV11-1 CASSLSRDGNYGYTF TGTGCCAGCAGCTTAAGCCGGGACGGAAACTATGGCTACACCTTC
TRBJ1-2 13 . . TRBV7-9 CASSLSGQFGYTF TGTGCCAGCAGCTTAAGTGGACAGTTCGGCTACACCTTC
TRBJ2-2 12 . . TRBV30 CACGPSAGELFF TGTGCCTGCGGGCCCTCAGCCGGGGAGCTGTTTTTT
TRBJ1-4 19 few . TRBV7-2 CASSLVAGYGTTTNEKLFF TGTGCCAGCAGCTTAGTCGCAGGGTATGGGACTACAACTAATGAAAAACTGTTTTTT
TRBJ2-3 14 many TRBD2 TRBV7-9 CASRGGTSGDTQYF TGTGCCAGCAGAGGAGGGACTAGCGGGGATACGCAGTATTTT
TRBJ2-7 15 . TRBD1 TRBV2 CASSEIGQGKGEQYF TGTGCCAGCAGTGAGATAGGACAGGGGAAGGGCGAGCAGTACTTC
TRBJ2-3 16 . TRBD2 TRBV11-2 CASSLDVGRALDTQYF TGTGCCAGCAGCTTAGACGTCGGGAGGGCCCTGGATACGCAGTATTTT
TRBJ1-1 11 . . TRBV2 CASTPNTEAFF TGTGCCAGCACGCCGAACACTGAAGCTTTCTTT
TRBJ2-1 14 many . TRBV29-1 CSVEAGGTYNEQFF TGCAGCGTTGAAGCCGGGGGTACCTACAATGAGCAGTTCTTC
TRBJ2-1 16 . TRBD2 TRBV5-1 CASSLGAGGLYNEQFF TGCGCCAGCAGCTTGGGGGCGGGGGGCTTGTACAATGAGCAGTTCTTC
TRBJ2-6 15 few . TRBV5-1 CASSFEGAGANVLTF TGCGCCAGCAGCTTTGAAGGCGCCGGGGCCAACGTCCTGACTTTC
TRBJ1-5 14 . TRBD1 TRBV6-2/TRBV6-3 CASSPQGSRQPQHF TGTGCCAGCAGCCCACAGGGGTCTCGACAGCCCCAGCATTTT
TRBJ1-3 16 few TRBD1 TRBV7-2 CASSSFRDRGGNTIYF TGTGCCAGCAGCTCGTTCCGGGACAGGGGTGGAAACACCATATATTTT